The rows below give T cell receptor beta chains drawn from one sample of a study of shared clonotypes between healthy human individuals. Sequenced by immunoSEQ multiplex PCR; TCRdb stores in-frame clones only, minus some. The sample lists 1.5 million to 2.5 million clones, about 95% occurring once. Sequenced: naive CD8+ T cells sorted from blood. The receptors shown here come from a man aged 18 to 29 in good health. CDR3s include the opening cysteine and the closing phenylalanine or tryptophan. D genes are given only for firm matches. Clone size is shown for a subset of rows, as once, few, many or a class of expanded clone.

j_gene: TRBJ1-6
d_gene: -
v_gene: TRBV27
abundance: -
CDR3aa: CASSFGPSSYNSPLHF
CDR3nt: TGTGCCAGCAGTTTCGGTCCGAGCTCCTATAATTCACCCCTCCACTTT

j_gene: TRBJ2-6
d_gene: -
v_gene: TRBV4-3
abundance: -
CDR3aa: CASSQYLGANVLTF
CDR3nt: TGCGCCAGCAGCCAATACTTAGGGGCCAACGTCCTGACTTTC

j_gene: TRBJ1-5
d_gene: -
v_gene: TRBV4-1
abundance: few
CDR3aa: CASSQATGYQPQHF
CDR3nt: TGCGCCAGCAGCCAAGCAACAGGTTATCAGCCCCAGCATTTT

j_gene: TRBJ1-2
d_gene: TRBD1
v_gene: TRBV13
abundance: -
CDR3aa: CASSLGEGPGQGALGYGYTF
CDR3nt: TGTGCCAGCAGCTTAGGCGAGGGACCGGGACAGGGGGCTCTAGGCTATGGCTACACCTTC

j_gene: TRBJ2-1
d_gene: -
v_gene: TRBV7-9
abundance: -
CDR3aa: CASSLVSGGSYNEQFF
CDR3nt: TGTGCCAGCAGCTTAGTTAGCGGAGGGTCCTACAATGAGCAGTTCTTC

j_gene: TRBJ1-5
d_gene: -
v_gene: TRBV9
abundance: once
CDR3aa: CASSVGGGLDNQPQHF
CDR3nt: TGTGCCAGCAGCGTAGGAGGGGGGCTAGACAATCAGCCCCAGCATTTT

j_gene: TRBJ2-7
d_gene: -
v_gene: TRBV6-6
abundance: -
CDR3aa: CASSDRVAYEQYF
CDR3nt: TGTGCCAGCAGTGACCGCGTGGCCTACGAGCAGTACTTC

j_gene: TRBJ2-7
d_gene: -
v_gene: TRBV7-9
abundance: once
CDR3aa: CASSPWPEQYF
CDR3nt: TGTGCCAGCAGTCCCTGGCCCGAGCAGTACTTC

j_gene: TRBJ2-3
d_gene: -
v_gene: TRBV9
abundance: once
CDR3aa: CASSADGVGITDTQYF
CDR3nt: TGTGCCAGCAGCGCAGACGGGGTGGGGATCACAGATACGCAGTATTTT

j_gene: TRBJ2-1
d_gene: -
v_gene: TRBV7-8
abundance: -
CDR3aa: CASSNQGHEQFF
CDR3nt: TGTGCCAGCAGCAACCAGGGCCATGAGCAGTTCTTC

j_gene: TRBJ1-1
d_gene: TRBD1
v_gene: TRBV6-6
abundance: -
CDR3aa: CASSYPGQKTEAFF
CDR3nt: TGTGCCAGCAGTTACCCGGGACAGAAGACTGAAGCTTTCTTT

j_gene: TRBJ1-5
d_gene: -
v_gene: TRBV6-5
abundance: -
CDR3aa: CASSYAEGVQPQHF
CDR3nt: TGTGCCAGCAGTTACGCCGAGGGAGTTCAGCCCCAGCATTTT

j_gene: TRBJ1-2
d_gene: -
v_gene: TRBV6-1
abundance: -
CDR3aa: CASNDPRGPYGYTF
CDR3nt: TGTGCCAGCAACGACCCCAGGGGCCCCTATGGCTACACCTTC

j_gene: TRBJ2-5
d_gene: TRBD1
v_gene: TRBV5-4
abundance: -
CDR3aa: CASRQTGGETQYF
CDR3nt: TGTGCCAGCAGACAGACAGGGGGAGAGACCCAGTACTTC

j_gene: TRBJ2-7
d_gene: -
v_gene: TRBV4-1
abundance: once
CDR3aa: CASSQEGAGWSYEQYF
CDR3nt: TGCGCCAGCAGCCAAGAAGGGGCCGGATGGAGTTACGAGCAGTACTTC

j_gene: TRBJ2-1
d_gene: TRBD1
v_gene: TRBV27
abundance: -
CDR3aa: CASTGRGSDEQFF
CDR3nt: TGTGCCAGCACTGGCAGGGGGAGTGATGAGCAGTTCTTC

j_gene: TRBJ2-5
d_gene: -
v_gene: TRBV6-1
abundance: -
CDR3aa: CASSEAWEGASETQYF
CDR3nt: TGTGCCAGCAGTGAAGCGTGGGAGGGGGCATCAGAGACCCAGTACTTC

j_gene: TRBJ1-2
d_gene: -
v_gene: TRBV9
abundance: -
CDR3aa: CASSVGAGGAGGYTF
CDR3nt: TGTGCCAGCAGCGTCGGAGCGGGGGGAGCTGGTGGCTACACCTTC

j_gene: TRBJ1-2
d_gene: -
v_gene: TRBV6-6
abundance: -
CDR3aa: CASSYSKAGDGYTF
CDR3nt: TGTGCCAGCAGTTACTCGAAGGCGGGGGATGGCTACACCTTC

j_gene: TRBJ1-1
d_gene: -
v_gene: TRBV4-1
abundance: -
CDR3aa: CASSQVFPLGGGEAFF
CDR3nt: TGCGCCAGCAGCCAAGTGTTTCCCCTTGGGGGTGGAGAAGCTTTCTTT

j_gene: TRBJ1-1
d_gene: TRBD1
v_gene: TRBV10-3
abundance: once
CDR3aa: CAISVDRGKDTEAFF
CDR3nt: TGTGCCATCAGTGTCGACAGGGGGAAGGACACTGAAGCTTTCTTT

j_gene: TRBJ2-7
d_gene: -
v_gene: TRBV5-6
abundance: -
CDR3aa: CASSPGAIPYEQYF
CDR3nt: TGTGCCAGCAGCCCTGGGGCCATTCCTTACGAGCAGTACTTC